This T cell receptor (beta chain) appears in the sequencing data of a study of cytomegalovirus exposure and HLA in healthy donors. Remarks on this clone: What it recognizes is unknown.

V lost 2 bases to trimming and J lost 4 bases; unmatched junction nucleotides: 2. This CDR3 is built from 14 residues. Germline V CDR1 and CDR2: MNHNY, SVGAGI (reference sequence). The PCR employed 60 Vbeta primers together with 13 Jbeta primers. Profiled with immunoSEQ multiplex PCR; TCRdb holds only in-frame clones, not every one. In the table there are approximately 210,000 clones, more than 75% of which are singletons. General observations from the study: HLA-A and HLA-B allele assignments for most subjects were reportedly predicted accurately using TCR beta sequences.

This clonotype was sampled from a male donor in good health and CMV-seropositive. The V gene is TRBV6-6, the J gene TRBJ1-1; 9 bases fit TRBD1. Sequencing input: PBMCs. CDR3: CASSYGQGFTEAFF. Written as DNA, the CDR3 is TGTGCCAGCAGTTACGGACAGGGGTTCACTGAAGCTTTCTTT.